The source of this T cell receptor (beta chain) is a study of T cell responses to AZD1222 COVID-19 vaccine. This clone has just one count. What it recognizes is unknown. The study, taken as a whole, reports: Close to half of all spike-specific TCRs reportedly target regions of the variants that are unmutated. Spike-specific TCR depth and breadth grew after two AZD1222 doses. Possibly, clonal diversity was underestimated; donors were largely white British and included more females.

Germline values: CDR1 MDHEN, CDR2 SYDVKM. This CDR3 has 14 amino acids. Trimming took off 3 bases at V and 5 bases at J, with 14 bases between the two ends. This table comes from immunoSEQ multiplex PCR, and its TCRdb copy is limited to in-frame clones, with some not included. Among about 110,000 clones listed, roughly 87% were seen once. This chain joins TRBV28 and TRBJ2-7; weak D call: TRBD2 (7 bases). The clonotype comes from an adult in good health. The specimen was peripheral blood, collected on day 0 of MenACWY control vaccination. The CDR3 region is CASSFGGARHEQYF. The CDR3 nucleotides read TGTGCCAGCAGTTTTGGGGGGGCGCGGCACGAGCAGTACTTC.